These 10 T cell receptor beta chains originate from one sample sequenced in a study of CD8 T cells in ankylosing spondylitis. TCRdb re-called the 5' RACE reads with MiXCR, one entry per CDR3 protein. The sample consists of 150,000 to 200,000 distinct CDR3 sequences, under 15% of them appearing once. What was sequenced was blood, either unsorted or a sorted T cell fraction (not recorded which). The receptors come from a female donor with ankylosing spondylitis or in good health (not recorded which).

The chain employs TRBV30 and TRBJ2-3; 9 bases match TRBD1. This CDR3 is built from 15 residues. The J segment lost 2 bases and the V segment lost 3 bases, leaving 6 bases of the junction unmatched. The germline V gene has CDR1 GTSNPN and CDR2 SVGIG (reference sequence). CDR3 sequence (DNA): TGTGCCTGGAGACAGGGACAGGGACCCACAGATACGCAGTATTTT. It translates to CAWRQGQGPTDTQYF.

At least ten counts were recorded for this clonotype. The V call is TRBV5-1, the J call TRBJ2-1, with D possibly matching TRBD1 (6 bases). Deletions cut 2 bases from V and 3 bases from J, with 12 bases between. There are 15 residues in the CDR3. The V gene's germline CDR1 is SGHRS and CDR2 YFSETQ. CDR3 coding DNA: TGCGCCAGCAGCTTACAGGGTCCCCGCTACAATGAGCAGTTCTTC. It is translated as CASSLQGPRYNEQFF.

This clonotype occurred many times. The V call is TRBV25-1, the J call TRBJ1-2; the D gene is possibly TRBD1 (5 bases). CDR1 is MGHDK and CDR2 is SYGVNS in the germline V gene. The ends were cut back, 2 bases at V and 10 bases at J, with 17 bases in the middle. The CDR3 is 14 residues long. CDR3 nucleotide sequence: TGTGCCAGCAGTGAAATCCGGGACGGCATATACTACACCTTC. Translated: CASSEIRDGIYYTF.

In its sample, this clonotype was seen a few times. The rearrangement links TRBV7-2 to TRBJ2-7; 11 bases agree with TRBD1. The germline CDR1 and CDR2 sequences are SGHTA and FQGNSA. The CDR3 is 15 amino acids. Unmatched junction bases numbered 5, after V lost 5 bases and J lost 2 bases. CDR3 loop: CASSRGQGGPYEQYF. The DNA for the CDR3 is TGTGCCAGCAGCAGGGGACAGGGGGGTCCCTACGAGCAGTACTTC.

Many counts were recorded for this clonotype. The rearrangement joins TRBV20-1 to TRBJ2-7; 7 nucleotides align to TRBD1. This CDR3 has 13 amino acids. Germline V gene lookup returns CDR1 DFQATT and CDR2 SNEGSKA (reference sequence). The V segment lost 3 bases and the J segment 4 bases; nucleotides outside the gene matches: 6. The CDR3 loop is CSARVRTGYEQYF. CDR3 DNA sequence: TGCAGTGCTAGGGTACGGACAGGTTACGAGCAGTACTTC.

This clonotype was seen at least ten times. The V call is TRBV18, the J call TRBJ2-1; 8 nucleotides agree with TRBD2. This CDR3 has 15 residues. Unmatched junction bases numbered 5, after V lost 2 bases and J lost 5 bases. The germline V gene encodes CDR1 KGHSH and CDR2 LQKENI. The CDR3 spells CASSPAGTRDNEQFF. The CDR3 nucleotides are TGTGCCAGCTCACCAGCCGGGACTAGGGACAATGAGCAGTTCTTC.

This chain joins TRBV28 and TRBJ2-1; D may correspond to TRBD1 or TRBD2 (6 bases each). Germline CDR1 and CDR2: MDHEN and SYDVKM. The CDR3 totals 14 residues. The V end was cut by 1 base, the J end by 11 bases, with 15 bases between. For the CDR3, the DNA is TGTGCCAGCAGTTTATCCTCGGGGGCCCTGAAGCAGTTCTTC. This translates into CASSLSSGALKQFF. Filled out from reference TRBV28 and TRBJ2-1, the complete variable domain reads DVKVTQSSRYLVKRTGEKVFLECVQDMDHENMFWYRQDPGLGLRLIYFSYDVKMKEKGDIPEGYSVSREKKERFSLILESASTNQTSMYLCASSLSSGALKQFFGPGTRLTVL.

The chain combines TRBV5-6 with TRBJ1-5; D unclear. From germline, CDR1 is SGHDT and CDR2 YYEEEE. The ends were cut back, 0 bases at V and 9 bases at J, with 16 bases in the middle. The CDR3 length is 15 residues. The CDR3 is CASSLVGQEITPQHF. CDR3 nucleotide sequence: TGTGCCAGCAGCTTGGTAGGCCAGGAAATCACGCCCCAGCATTTT.

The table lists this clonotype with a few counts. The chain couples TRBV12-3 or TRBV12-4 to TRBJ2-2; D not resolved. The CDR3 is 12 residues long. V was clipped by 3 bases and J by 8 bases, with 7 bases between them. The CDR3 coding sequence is TGTGCCAGCAGTTTCGCACGGGGGGAGCTGTTTTTT. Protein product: CASSFARGELFF.

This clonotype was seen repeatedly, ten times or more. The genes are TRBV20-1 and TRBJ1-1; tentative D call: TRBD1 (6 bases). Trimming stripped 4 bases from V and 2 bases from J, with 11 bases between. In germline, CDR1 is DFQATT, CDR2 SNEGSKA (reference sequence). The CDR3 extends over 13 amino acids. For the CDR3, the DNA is TGCAGTGCTAACACAGGGCGCAACACTGAAGCTTTCTTT. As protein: CSANTGRNTEAFF.